The source of this TCR beta chain is a study of blood T cell repertoires in COVID-19. Study context: Donors in the United States, Italy and Spain gave samples during acute or convalescent COVID-19. PBMCs, B-cell-depleted T cells, or T cells were the source of the cDNA or gDNA that made up the material.

Seattle participants joined during active infection and were tracked over time. Original analysis: Reference gene primer amplification gave estimated nucleated cell counts. The table came from immunoSEQ multiplex PCR; TCRdb's copy has only in-frame clones and leaves some out. Clone size and V and J calls were adopted from that table, with D and trimming inferred from the DNA. Here the sample spans roughly 130,000 clones, about 88% being singletons. Germline CDR1 reads MGHRA; CDR2 reads YSYEKL. The CDR3 extends over 15 amino acids. V lost 3 bases, J lost 12 bases, and 12 bases stayed unmatched. This TCR was sampled from a human donor with COVID-19, enrolled during active disease. The donor label of this sample is uncertain. The chain links TRBV4-1 to TRBJ2-1; 9 bases fit TRBD2. The specimen was peripheral blood. The CDR3 nucleotides are TGCGCCAGCAGCCACCCCCTCGGGCTAGCGGGGCGGCAGTTCTTC. This encodes CASSHPLGLAGRQFF.